The clone carrying this TCR beta chain was seen at least ten times. Antigen: not known. V was pared by 3 bases and J by 3 bases, with 9 bases between. The germline gives CDR1 DFQATT, CDR2 SNEGSKA (reference sequence). The CDR3 has 13 residues. The sample is drawn from a study of response to subunit inactivated influenza vaccine. MiXCR was run by TCRdb on the RT-PCR reads, yielding one entry per CDR3 protein. This sample has about 830,000 distinct CDR3 sequences, with approximately 18% found just once. Regarding the study as a whole: Authors suggested each seasonal influenza vaccination recruits few new T cells.

This clonotype was sampled from a man aged 50 to 60 who received an inactivated influenza vaccine. The sample in question was PBMCs from blood, obtained more than 4 days after vaccination. The rearrangement joins TRBV20-1 to TRBJ2-1; D is perhaps TRBD2 (5 bases). CDR3: CSARRGNYNEQFF. The CDR3 region has the DNA TGCAGTGCTAGGAGAGGGAACTACAATGAGCAGTTCTTC.